The 27 T cell receptor beta chains below come from one sample, sequenced in a study of blood T cell repertoires in COVID-19. The repertoire was sequenced with immunoSEQ multiplex PCR; TCRdb's copy has only in-frame clones and lacks some. Here the sample spans 250,000 to 400,000 clones, 87% being singletons. Sequenced sample: peripheral blood. These receptors originate from a man aged 50-60 years with active or convalescent COVID-19.

The chain couples TRBV6-5 to TRBJ1-6; TRBD1 matches 9 bases. The CDR3 loop spans 14 amino acids. CDR1 is MNHEY, CDR2 SVGAGI, per germline. The ends lost 9 bases at V and 7 bases at J; junction bases unmatched: 7. CDR3 bases: TGTGCCAGGACACAGGGGGCGTGGAATTCACCCCTCCACTTT. Its translation is CARTQGAWNSPLHF.

The chain couples TRBV7-2 to TRBJ1-3; 9 bases are shared with TRBD1. The CDR3 runs 17 residues. V was clipped by 2 bases and J by 5 bases; unmatched bases: 10. Germline loops: CDR1 SGHTA, CDR2 FQGNSA. The CDR3 DNA reads TGTGCCAGCAGCTTATCCGCCGGACAGGGGATAAGAAACACCATATATTTT. It yields the protein CASSLSAGQGIRNTIYF. Complete variable domain (other parts from reference TRBV7-2 and TRBJ1-3): GAGVSQSPSNKVTEKGKDVELRCDPISGHTALYWYRQSLGQGLEFLIYFQGNSAPDKSGLPSDRFSAERTGGSVSTLTIQRTQQEDSAVYLCASSLSAGQGIRNTIYFGEGSWLTVV.

The chain has TRBV7-9 and TRBJ2-7; 12 bases map to TRBD1. Trimming took 10 bases from V and 4 from J; bases not matched to a gene: 5. This CDR3 contains 13 residues. Germline assignment: CDR1 SEHNR and CDR2 FQNEAQ (reference sequence). CDR3 loop: CATRDRGPYEQYF. The CDR3 DNA follows: TGTGCCACCCGGGACAGGGGGCCTTACGAGCAGTACTTC.

V and J are TRBV3-1 (or the pseudogene TRBV3-2) and TRBJ2-1; 10 bases align to TRBD2. Germline V gene lookup returns CDR1 LGHDT and CDR2 YNNKEL (reference sequence). The CDR3 is 16 amino acids. Germline trimming cut 5 bases from V and 5 bases from J; bases unmatched to any gene: 9. CDR3 sequence (DNA): TGTGCCAGCAGCAAGTCTAGCGGGAGAGTGGACAATGAGCAGTTCTTC. This gives the protein CASSKSSGRVDNEQFF.

The chain has TRBV28 and TRBJ1-2; TRBD1 matches 12 bases. The ends lost 3 bases at V and 8 bases at J; junction bases unmatched: 4. The CDR3 totals 14 residues. Germline CDR1 reads MDHEN; CDR2 reads SYDVKM. The CDR3 DNA reads as TGTGCCAGCAGTTTGGGACAGGGGGCGAGAGGCTACACCTTC. Protein product: CASSLGQGARGYTF.

Concerning this clone itself: The sample contains more than one DNA sequence encoding this CDR3. The CDR3 nucleotides are TGTGCCAGCAGTCTTAGCACAGATACGCAGTATTTT. Amino acids: CASSLSTDTQYF. The V and J genes are TRBV28 and TRBJ2-3; D remains ambiguous. Germline lookup yields CDR1 MDHEN and CDR2 SYDVKM. Between the trimmed V and J ends, which lost 5 bases and 0 bases, there was a span of 3 bases. The CDR3 contains 12 residues.

The chain combines TRBV7-8 with TRBJ2-1; D is possibly TRBD1 (6 bases). V was cut by 5 bases and J by 8 bases, with 13 bases left in between. Germline V gene sequence: CDR1 SGHVS, CDR2 FQNEAQ. This CDR3 has 13 residues. The CDR3 coding sequence is TGTGCCAGCAGCCCGCGACAGGTCTATGAGCAGTTCTTC. The encoded protein is CASSPRQVYEQFF.

The chain has TRBV5-4 and TRBJ2-5; TRBD2 matches at 14 bases. This CDR3 has 16 amino acids. CDR1 and CDR2 (germline): SGHNT, YYREEE (reference sequence). The J segment lost 5 bases and the V segment lost 4 bases, leaving 7 bases of the junction unmatched. The chain's CDR3 is CASSTGTSGSEETQYF. The CDR3 nucleotides are TGTGCCAGCAGCACTGGGACTAGCGGGAGTGAGGAGACCCAGTACTTC.

V usage is TRBV28 and J usage is TRBJ2-7; TRBD2 is a possible D gene (5 bases). The V end lost 7 bases, the J end lost 6 bases, and 10 bases lay between the germline ends. The CDR3 runs 11 residues. Germline CDR1 and CDR2: MDHEN and SYDVKM. The CDR3, as DNA: TGTGCCAGCACCTACAGCGGCGAGCAGTACTTC. This codes for CASTYSGEQYF.

CDR3 DNA sequence: TGTGCCAGCAGCTTTGCGGGGGGGGGAACAGATACGCAGTATTTT. This gives the protein CASSFAGGGTDTQYF. This chain links TRBV11-2 with TRBJ2-3; 9 bases are shared with TRBD2. The junction had 4 bases not matched to a gene; V was cut back by 3 bases and J by 3 bases. This CDR3 has 15 amino acids. In germline, CDR1 is SGHAT, CDR2 FQNNGV.

This chain links TRBV19 with TRBJ1-5; 9 nucleotides line up with TRBD1. This CDR3 comprises 15 residues. From germline, CDR1 is LNHDA and CDR2 SQIVND (reference sequence). Trimming took 4 bases from V and 3 from J; bases not matched to a gene: 4. The CDR3 bases are TGTGCCAGTAGTACGGACAGGGGCCACAATCAGCCCCAGCATTTT. Protein sequence: CASSTDRGHNQPQHF.

This clone was seen a single time. The gene calls are TRBV24-1 and TRBJ2-5; the match to TRBD2 covers 9 bases. Unmatched junction bases numbered 5, after V lost 4 bases and J lost 3 bases. Germline V gene data show CDR1 as KGHDR and CDR2 as SFDVKD. The CDR3 covers 15 residues. The DNA of the CDR3 is TGTGCCACCAGTGAGTTAGCGGGAGTGAAAGAGACCCAGTACTTC. Translated, it gives CATSELAGVKETQYF.

V and J are TRBV5-4 and TRBJ1-2; 8 bases match TRBD1. CDR1 and CDR2 from the germline V gene are SGHNT and YYREEE (reference sequence). The CDR3 is 16 residues long. The V segment lost 4 bases and the J segment 1 base; nucleotides outside the gene matches: 9. CDR3 region: CASSPGQGNNNYGYTF. CDR3 coding DNA: TGTGCCAGCAGCCCAGGACAGGGAAATAATAACTATGGCTACACCTTC. The whole variable domain, filled in from reference TRBV5-4 and TRBJ1-2, reads ETGVTQSPTHLIKTRGQQVTLRCSSQSGHNTVSWYQQALGQGPQFIFQYYREEENGRGNFPPRFSGLQFPNYSSELNVNALELDDSALYLCASSPGQGNNNYGYTFGSGTRLTVV.

The chain uses TRBV2 and TRBJ2-1; a possible D gene is TRBD1 (6 bases). The V end was cut by 6 bases, the J end by 0 bases, with 12 bases between. In germline, CDR1 is SNHLY, CDR2 FYNNEI. The CDR3 consists of 15 residues. CDR3 coding DNA: TGTGCCAGCAGATATCAGGACAGCTCCTACAATGAGCAGTTCTTC. The encoded protein is CASRYQDSSYNEQFF.

This chain connects TRBV6-6 to TRBJ1-1, with D uncertain. CDR3 length: 13 amino acids. The germline gives CDR1 MNHNY, CDR2 SVGAGI (reference sequence). V lost 5 bases to trimming and J lost 1 base, with 8 bases between them. The CDR3 is CASSTLANTEAFF. The CDR3 region has the DNA TGTGCCAGCAGTACACTAGCGAACACTGAAGCTTTCTTT.

The chain employs TRBV7-2 and TRBJ1-5; unclear D gene. Trimming stripped 1 base from V and 3 bases from J, with 10 bases between. The CDR3 runs 15 residues. Germline V gene lookup returns CDR1 SGHTA and CDR2 FQGNSA. The CDR3 spells CASSLGSRINQPQHF. DNA of the CDR3: TGTGCCAGCAGCTTAGGTAGCCGGATCAATCAGCCCCAGCATTTT.

The V gene is TRBV19, the J gene TRBJ2-5, with 8 bases aligning to TRBD2. The V segment lost 5 bases and the J segment 4 bases; nucleotides outside the gene matches: 3. This CDR3 is 13 amino acids long. CDR1 LNHDA and CDR2 SQIVND come from the germline V gene (reference sequence). Here the CDR3 reads CASSPSGRETQYF. The CDR3 DNA follows: TGTGCCAGTAGTCCTAGCGGGCGAGAGACCCAGTACTTC.

The chain carries TRBV5-1 and TRBJ2-7; 7 nucleotides match TRBD1. The CDR3 is 15 residues long. Germline trimming cut 0 bases from V and 0 bases from J; bases unmatched to any gene: 3. Germline CDR1 and CDR2: SGHRS and YFSETQ. Written as DNA, the CDR3 is TGCGCCAGCAGCTTGGGGACAGGCGTCTCCTACGAGCAGTACTTC. Translated: CASSLGTGVSYEQYF. The full variable domain, in which reference TRBV5-1 and TRBJ2-7 provide the parts outside the CDR3, is KAGVTQTPRYLIKTRGQQVTLSCSPISGHRSVSWYQQTPGQGLQFLFEYFSETQRNKGNFPGRFSGRQFSNSRSEMNVSTLELGDSALYLCASSLGTGVSYEQYFGPGTRLTVT.

This clone was detected once. The CDR3 reads CAIRGTGGENQPQHF. The CDR3 DNA is TGTGCCATCAGGGGCACAGGCGGGGAGAATCAGCCCCAGCATTTT. The chain recombines TRBV10-3 with TRBJ1-5; D possibly corresponds to TRBD1 (5 bases). V gave up 6 bases and J gave up 4 bases, with 16 bases separating them. The CDR3 length is 15 residues. CDR1 and CDR2 from the germline V gene are ENHRY and SYGVKD.

This clone appeared once. The CDR3 DNA follows: TGTGCCAGCACCTATGGGGGCTATAGCAATCAGCCCCAGCATTTT. This sequence encodes CASTYGGYSNQPQHF. The V gene is TRBV6-6, the J gene TRBJ1-5; a possible D gene is TRBD1 (6 bases). V was trimmed by 7 bases and J by 0 bases, leaving 13 bases between them. The V gene's germline CDR1 is MNHNY and CDR2 SVGAGI (reference sequence). The CDR3 has 15 residues.

The gene calls are TRBV28 and TRBJ2-5; 9 bases agree with TRBD2. J gave up 5 bases and V 3 bases, and 13 bases lay outside the gene matches. The germline V gene encodes CDR1 MDHEN and CDR2 SYDVKM. The length of the CDR3 is 17 residues. The CDR3 reads CASSFRSGGSVGETQYF. In DNA form, the CDR3 reads TGTGCCAGCAGTTTCCGTAGCGGGGGTTCGGTTGGGGAGACCCAGTACTTC.

The CDR3 here is CATRQLSDTGELFF. The CDR3, as DNA: TGTGCCACCAGACAGCTAAGCGACACCGGGGAGCTGTTTTTT. The genes are TRBV19 and TRBJ2-2; maybe TRBD1 (5 bases). The length of the CDR3 is 14 residues. Looked up from germline, CDR1 is LNHDA and CDR2 is SQIVND (reference sequence). V shed 10 bases and J shed 3 bases, with 15 bases lying between them.

The J gene is TRBJ1-2, the V gene TRBV4-2, with 7 bases fitting TRBD1. Germline loops: CDR1 LGHNA, CDR2 YNFKEQ. The trim removed 7 bases at V and 8 bases at J, leaving 13 bases unmatched. CDR3 length equals 14 residues. CDR3 region: CASTSTGLGHGYTF. DNA of the CDR3: TGTGCCAGCACCTCGACAGGGCTAGGACACGGCTACACCTTC.

The V and J genes are TRBV7-2 and TRBJ2-3; 9 bases fit TRBD1. Looked up from germline, CDR1 is SGHTA and CDR2 is FQGNSA. The length of the CDR3 is 14 residues. Trimming cost V 4 bases and J 5 bases; bases outside gene matches: 4. The CDR3 sequence: CASSSRTGEDTQYF. The CDR3 DNA follows: TGTGCCAGCAGCTCCCGGACAGGGGAAGATACGCAGTATTTT.

A remark on this clone: This specimen includes other DNA sequences encoding the same CDR3. V is TRBV24-1 and J is TRBJ1-2, with D unresolved. This CDR3 has 13 residues. The V end lost 3 bases, the J end lost 4 bases, and 8 bases lay between the germline ends. The germline V gene encodes CDR1 KGHDR and CDR2 SFDVKD. As DNA, the CDR3 is TGTGCCACCAGTGATCCGACGGGCTATGGCTACACCTTC. It codes for CATSDPTGYGYTF.

This clone was seen more than once but under ten times. The J gene is TRBJ2-2, the V gene TRBV7-9, with 7 bases identical to TRBD1. After removal of 5 bases from V and 5 bases from J, the junction contained 11 bases not matched to a gene. The CDR3 consists of 16 residues. Germline V gene lookup returns CDR1 SEHNR and CDR2 FQNEAQ (reference sequence). CDR3 region: CASSVRGGAGTGELFF. The CDR3 DNA reads as TGTGCCAGCAGCGTCCGAGGGGGCGCAGGGACCGGGGAGCTGTTTTTT.

The rearrangement joins TRBV6-5 to TRBJ1-5; the D gene is possibly TRBD1 (5 bases). V was clipped by 5 bases and J by 6 bases, with 14 bases between them. Looked up from germline, CDR1 is MNHEY and CDR2 is SVGAGI. This CDR3 has 14 residues. For the CDR3, the DNA is TGTGCCAGCAGTCTCCAGGGATTTGGTCAGCCCCAGCATTTT. Protein product: CASSLQGFGQPQHF.